Sequencing of this TCR beta chain was carried out in a study of T cell clones after liver transplantation. With regard to this clone: The antigen is undetermined.

General study results and limits: In two subjects, few donor cells limited the measurable donor-reactive repertoire.

Trimming at V came to 3 bases and at J to 6 bases, leaving 10 bases not matched to a gene. This CDR3 spans 17 amino acids. Germline V gives CDR1 SGDLS, CDR2 YYNGEE. Profiled with immunoSEQ multiplex PCR; TCRdb holds only in-frame clones, not every one. Of about 70,000 clones in the sample, under 90% were seen once. The rearrangement uses TRBV9 and TRBJ2-1; TRBD2 agrees at 12 bases. The sample consisted of CD4+ T cells from blood, taken 12 months after liver transplant. The source is a human patient who received a liver transplant. The T cells may partly be graft donor cells. This CDR3 reads CASSARLAGDTVNEQFF. Here the CDR3 DNA reads TGTGCCAGCAGCGCTAGACTAGCGGGAGACACGGTCAATGAGCAGTTCTTC.